Listed below are T cell receptor beta chains from one sample, sequenced in a study of CD8+CD57+ T cells in acquired aplastic anemia. TCRdb itself ran the reads through MiXCR, one entry per CDR3 protein. Of about 180,000 distinct CDR3 sequences listed, around half were seen once; the top ten hold 2.5% to 3.5%. Input material: sorted CD4+, CD8+, or CD8+CD57+ T cells (not recorded which) from PBMCs. The origin of the receptors is a human donor in good health. Both conserved end residues are part of each CDR3. The D gene is left open where the match is weak. Clone size is stated in some rows and not others, as once, few, many or a class when expanded.

>-|TRBJ1-6|-|TRBV30
TGTGCCTGTCAAATCTACAGGAATACGCCCCTCCACTTT
CACQIYRNTPLHF
>TRBD2|TRBJ2-7|-|TRBV15
TGTGCCACCTCTATTTCCGGGAGGACCAGGGAGCAGTACTTC
CATSISGRTREQYF
>-|TRBJ2-3|-|TRBV9
TGTGCCAGCAGCGTAGTAACTAACACAGATACGCAGTATTTT
CASSVVTNTDTQYF
>TRBD1|TRBJ2-2|-|TRBV20-1
TGCAGTGCTACTGGGACAGGGGGCCCGGAGCTGTTTTTT
CSATGTGGPELFF
>-|TRBJ2-2|many|TRBV24-1
TGTGCCACCAGTGATCCAGCCCTCCCGGCCGGGGAGCTGTCTTTT
CATSDPALPAGELSF
>TRBD1|TRBJ2-2|-|TRBV10-3
TGTGGCACCCAGACAGGGTACACCGGGGAGCTGTTTTTT
CGTQTGYTGELFF
>-|TRBJ2-7|-|TRBV19
TGTGCCAGTAGTAACAGGGACTCCTACGAGCGGTACTTC
CASSNRDSYERYF
>-|TRBJ1-3|many|TRBV5-6
TGTGCCAGCAGCTTGGTTACAGCTCCTGCAAACACCATATATTTT
CASSLVTAPANTIYF
>-|TRBJ2-6|many|TRBV20-1
TGCAGTGCTAGAGACAGGGAAGGGGCCAACGTCCTGACTTTC
CSARDREGANVLTF
>TRBD2|TRBJ2-7|-|TRBV20-1
TGCAGTGCTAGAGATGCGGGGGACCCCAGCTCCTACGAGCAGTACTTC
CSARDAGDPSSYEQYF
>-|TRBJ2-7|many|TRBV19
TGTGCCAGTAGTCCCGAGGGGAGGTACGAGCAGTACTTC
CASSPEGRYEQYF
>-|TRBJ1-1|-|TRBV2
TGTGCCAGCAGGGAACGGGAGAACACTGAAGCTTTCTTT
CASRERENTEAFF
>-|TRBJ2-1|-|TRBV15
TGTGCCACCAGCAGACAGGGTTCGCTCTACAATGAGCAGTTCTTC
CATSRQGSLYNEQFF
>-|TRBJ2-7|-|TRBV29-1
TGCAGCGTCGAGGGCGGCTGGGCCTACGAGCAGTACTTC
CSVEGGWAYEQYF
>-|TRBJ2-7|few|TRBV20-1
TGCAGTGCTGATTGGGGGAACGAGCAGTACTTC
CSADWGNEQYF
>-|TRBJ1-3|-|TRBV2
TGTGCCAGCAGTTTTACGGGCTCTGGAAACACCATATACTTT
CASSFTGSGNTIYF
>-|TRBJ2-1|-|TRBV20-1
TGCAGTGCTAACGGCGCCGTACCGGTTTACAATGAGCAGTTCTTC
CSANGAVPVYNEQFF
>TRBD1|TRBJ1-2|-|TRBV7-9
TGTGCCAGCAGCCCCCTGACCGGGACAGCCTATGGCTACACCTTC
CASSPLTGTAYGYTF
>-|TRBJ2-5|few|TRBV6-4
TGTGCCAGCAGTGAAGGGGGTGAGGGAGAGACCCAGTACTTC
CASSEGGEGETQYF
>-|TRBJ1-1|-|TRBV15
TGTGCCACCAGCAGAGATGGGACGGATGAAGCTTTCTTT
CATSRDGTDEAFF
>-|TRBJ2-3|few|TRBV24-1
TGTGCCACCAGTGTAACGGGGATAGATACGCAGTATTTT
CATSVTGIDTQYF
>-|TRBJ2-5|-|TRBV19
TGTGCCAGTAGTATTTTAGGGGTCAACCAAGAGACCCAGTACTTC
CASSILGVNQETQYF
>-|TRBJ2-6|many|TRBV7-3
TGTGCCAGCAGCTTAGGCATTACTGGGGCCAACGTCCTGACTTTC
CASSLGITGANVLTF
>-|TRBJ2-1|few|TRBV12-3/TRBV12-4
TGTGCCAGCAGTTTGCGGACTCTACAGGGTCGAAGTTCCTACAATGAGCAGTTCTTC
CASSLRTLQGRSSYNEQFF
>-|TRBJ2-1|-|TRBV20-1
TGCAGTGCTAGAGATCTGATATACAATGAGCAGTTCTTC
CSARDLIYNEQFF
>-|TRBJ2-3|-|TRBV20-1
TGCAGTGCCAACAGTCCGTCAGGCACAGATACGCAGTATTTT
CSANSPSGTDTQYF
>TRBD2|TRBJ2-1|many|TRBV24-1
TGTGCCACCAGCCGAGGCGGGCTAGCGGATAGCTCCTACAATGAGCAGTTCTTC
CATSRGGLADSSYNEQFF
>-|TRBJ2-1|many|TRBV7-9
TGTGCCAGCACCGACATGGACCTTTACAATGAGCAGTTCTTC
CASTDMDLYNEQFF
>TRBD2|TRBJ2-1|many|TRBV5-4
TGTGCCAGCAGGCGAGCGGGAGGGAATGAGCAGTTCTTC
CASRRAGGNEQFF
>-|TRBJ2-7|-|TRBV7-8
TGTGCCAGCAGCTTAGAGGTGGGAACCTACGAGCAGTACTTC
CASSLEVGTYEQYF
>-|TRBJ1-4|many|TRBV19
TGTGCCAGTAGTGATGGAGGGGGTGGTGAAAAACTGTTTTTT
CASSDGGGGEKLFF
>-|TRBJ2-7|many|TRBV9
TGTGCCAGCAGCGCCTCGTCTGGGTCGGGCGCCTACGAGCAGTACTTC
CASSASSGSGAYEQYF
>-|TRBJ2-7|-|TRBV29-1
TGCAGCGTGCAAGCGGGCGCTTTAGGCGAGCAGTACTTC
CSVQAGALGEQYF
>TRBD1|TRBJ1-1|many|TRBV20-1
TGCAGTGCCCGACGGACAGGGCGGACTGAAGCTTTCTTT
CSARRTGRTEAFF
>TRBD2|TRBJ2-3|-|TRBV7-6
TGTGCCAGCAGAGCTGGGACTAGCGGCCTCACAGATACGCAGTATTTT
CASRAGTSGLTDTQYF
>-|TRBJ2-7|-|TRBV20-1
TGCAGTGCCCCATCCGGGGCAGGTTTGGCCTACGAGCAGTACTTC
CSAPSGAGLAYEQYF
>-|TRBJ2-2|-|TRBV10-3
TGTGCCAGCAGTTCCCACAAGACAGCCGGGGAGCTGCTTTTT
CASSSHKTAGELLF
>TRBD2|TRBJ2-1|few|TRBV12-3/TRBV12-4
TGTGCCAGCAGTTTAGCCTTACTAGCGGGAGAAAGGAATGAGCAGTTCTTC
CASSLALLAGERNEQFF
>TRBD2|TRBJ2-7|-|TRBV29-1
TGCAGCGTCCTTCTCTCGGGAGGGCCCTACGAGCAGTACTTC
CSVLLSGGPYEQYF